The 18 T cell receptor beta chains reported below all come from one sample, sequenced in a study of molecular identifiers for immune sequencing clone quantification. TCRdb passed the PCR reads through MiXCR, listing each CDR3 protein once. The sample records about 510,000 distinct CDR3 sequences, about 20% being singletons. Sequenced sample: naive CD8+ T cells from blood, with Jurkat cell RNA spiked in. Subset given: FACS-sorted CD8+CD4-CCR7+CD45RA+ naive T cells. All receptors come from a human donor in good health. Some libraries in this study had Jurkat cell RNA spiked in.

This clonotype showed up many times. The chain recombines TRBV19 with TRBJ2-2; possibly TRBD2 for D (5 bases). The CDR3 totals 15 residues. Trimming took off 2 bases at V and 4 bases at J, with 11 bases between the two ends. In germline, CDR1 is LNHDA, CDR2 SQIVND (reference sequence). In DNA form, the CDR3 reads TGTGCCAGTAGTATATCTTCAGGAGGCACCGGGGAGCTGTTTTTT. Its protein product is CASSISSGGTGELFF.

As to this clonotype: With a much larger clone just one base away, this may be a read error. As DNA, the CDR3 is TGTGCCAGCGAGGCCCAACTGGGCACTGAAGCTTTCTTT. Encoded protein: CASEAQLGTEAFF. This chain uses TRBV2 with TRBJ1-1; no firm D call. The germline V gene encodes CDR1 SNHLY and CDR2 FYNNEI. V shed 8 bases and J shed 4 bases, with 14 bases lying between them. The CDR3 totals 13 residues.

This clonotype has only a few counts. This chain connects TRBV30 to TRBJ2-2; 8 bases are shared with TRBD2. The CDR3 spans 16 residues. Germline CDR1 GTSNPN, CDR2 SVGIG (reference sequence). The V segment lost 0 bases and the J segment 1 base; nucleotides outside the gene matches: 4. For the CDR3, the DNA is TGTGCCTGGAGTGTACGAGCGGGGGTGAACACCGGGGAGCTGTTTTTT. This gives the protein CAWSVRAGVNTGELFF. Full variable domain (outside the CDR3, taken from reference TRBV30 and TRBJ2-2): SQTIHQWPATLVQPVGSPLSLECTVEGTSNPNLYWYRQAAGRGLQLLFYSVGIGQISSEVPQNLSASRPQDRQFILSSKKLLLSDSGFYLCAWSVRAGVNTGELFFGEGSRLTVL.

The V gene is TRBV27, the J gene TRBJ2-7; a weak D match, TRBD1 (5 bases). Germline CDR1 and CDR2: MNHEY and SMNVEV (reference sequence). Trimming took 4 bases from V and 4 from J, leaving 14 bases between them. CDR3 length equals 14 residues. For the CDR3, the DNA is TGTGCCAGCAGTTCCTACTCGACAGTATACGAGCAGTACTTC. It translates to CASSSYSTVYEQYF.

Concerning this clonotype itself: Possible read error: a much larger clone is one base away. It is likely a read error, because the conserved phenylalanine at the end of the CDR3 is missing. The chain has TRBV30 and TRBJ1-1; D gene ambiguous. Germline V gives CDR1 GTSNPN, CDR2 SVGIG (reference sequence). There are 13 residues in the CDR3. Trimming removed 0 bases from V and 1 base from J, with 6 bases in between. DNA for the CDR3: TGTGCCTGGAGTGTACAATCGAACACTGAAGCTTTCCTT. This encodes CAWSVQSNTEAFL.

This clonotype was picked up many times. The chain uses TRBV7-9 and TRBJ2-7; tentative D call: TRBD2 (5 bases). V was clipped by 1 base and J by 5 bases, with 12 bases between them. Looked up from germline, CDR1 is SEHNR and CDR2 is FQNEAQ (reference sequence). This CDR3 is 14 amino acids long. DNA of the CDR3: TGTGCCAGCAGCTTAGGACCCACCGGGGACGAGCAGTACTTC. Protein: CASSLGPTGDEQYF.

This clonotype was recorded many times. V usage is TRBV7-9 and J usage is TRBJ1-1; 11 bases match TRBD1. This CDR3 contains 16 residues. V shed 5 bases, J shed 4 bases, and the junction held 9 bases outside the gene matches. Germline CDR1 SEHNR, CDR2 FQNEAQ (reference sequence). The CDR3 region is CASSTGTGGIITEAFF. The CDR3 region has the DNA TGTGCCAGCAGCACCGGGACAGGGGGTATTATCACTGAAGCTTTCTTT.

This chain uses TRBV13 with TRBJ1-1; the D gene is possibly TRBD1 (5 bases). CDR3 length: 15 residues. Trimming removed 4 bases from V and 7 bases from J, with 19 bases in between. Looked up from germline, CDR1 is PRHDT and CDR2 is FYEKMQ (reference sequence). The CDR3 nucleotides are TGTGCCAGCAGCTCCCCGGGACTCTCGACCGGTGAAGCTTTCTTT. Translation gives CASSSPGLSTGEAFF.

The chain recombines TRBV2 with TRBJ2-3; no clear D. Germline CDR1 SNHLY, CDR2 FYNNEI. The V gene lost 9 bases and the J gene lost 6 bases, with 13 bases spanning the gap. The CDR3 spans 12 residues. CDR3 in amino acids: CASTGEWDTQYF. CDR3 DNA sequence: TGTGCCAGTACTGGTGAGTGGGATACGCAGTATTTT.

This clonotype was counted many times. The chain recombines TRBV7-9 with TRBJ2-3; unclear D gene. The CDR3 runs to 14 residues. Germline V lookup: CDR1 SEHNR, CDR2 FQNEAQ (reference sequence). V dropped 5 bases and J dropped 4 bases, with 13 bases sitting between them. DNA of the CDR3: TGTGCCAGCAGCGACCGCCCCCCCCCAGATACGCAGTATTTT. This sequence encodes CASSDRPPPDTQYF.

A note on this clonotype: A single base separates this from a much larger clone, so it may be a read error. The chain couples TRBV28 to TRBJ2-7; D gene ambiguous. The germline CDR1 and CDR2 sequences are MDHEN and SYDVKM. This CDR3 has 16 residues. In DNA form, the CDR3 reads TGTGCCAGCAGAATGGCCGAGAGACCGGTCCCATACGAGCTGTACTTC. This sequence encodes CASRMAERPVPYELYF.

For this clonotype: A much larger clone lies one base from this, so it may be a read error. The gene calls are TRBV7-9 and TRBJ2-7; D may be TRBD2 (6 bases). Germline CDR1 is SEHNR and CDR2 is FQNEAQ (reference sequence). The length of the CDR3 is 14 residues. Trimming took off 4 bases at V and 11 bases at J, with 21 bases between the two ends. CDR3 protein: CASSSIGRGEAEYF. Written as DNA, the CDR3 is TGTGCCAGCAGCTCCATAGGGCGGGGTGAGGCGGAGTACTTC.

The chain uses TRBV6-5 and TRBJ1-1, with D hard to call. This CDR3 spans 14 amino acids. Between the trimmed V and J ends, which lost 3 bases and 4 bases, there was a span of 12 bases. The germline V gene encodes CDR1 MNHEY and CDR2 SVGAGI. The CDR3 loop is CASSYTVSITEAFF. CDR3 in DNA: TGTGCCAGCAGTTATACGGTTTCGATCACTGAAGCTTTCTTT.

This clonotype was detected a few times. The chain is built from TRBV12-5 and TRBJ2-7; no clear D gene. Germline CDR1 and CDR2: LGHNT and FRNRAP. Trimming cost V 0 bases and J 0 bases, with 18 bases left between them. This CDR3 has 18 amino acids. The CDR3 nucleotides are TGTGCTAGTGGTTTGGTAGCCCTTCAGCCGTCGAGCTCCTACGAGCAGTACTTC. Residues: CASGLVALQPSSSYEQYF.

This clonotype was recorded at least ten times. The genes are TRBV30 and TRBJ2-1; D remains unclear. Germline-derived CDR1 and CDR2 are GTSNPN and SVGIG (reference sequence). The CDR3 runs to 15 residues. V lost 0 bases and J lost 0, with 9 bases in between. The CDR3 sequence: CAWSVGSSSYNEQFF. The CDR3 bases are TGTGCCTGGAGTGTAGGGTCGAGCTCCTACAATGAGCAGTTCTTC. Drawing the rest from reference TRBV30 and TRBJ2-1, the complete variable domain is SQTIHQWPATLVQPVGSPLSLECTVEGTSNPNLYWYRQAAGRGLQLLFYSVGIGQISSEVPQNLSASRPQDRQFILSSKKLLLSDSGFYLCAWSVGSSSYNEQFFGPGTRLTVL.

The CDR3 sequence: CASSMGSGNTIYF. In nucleotides, the CDR3 is TGTGCCAGTAGTATGGGGTCTGGAAACACCATATATTTT. The rearrangement joins TRBV19 to TRBJ1-3; D gene ambiguous. The V and J ends lost 3 bases and 1 base respectively, with 4 bases between them. Germline values: CDR1 LNHDA, CDR2 SQIVND (reference sequence). This CDR3 comprises 13 residues.

This clonotype showed up many times. The rearrangement joins TRBV6-5 to TRBJ1-4; TRBD1 is a possible D gene (5 bases). CDR1 is MNHEY and CDR2 is SVGAGI in the germline V gene. Trimming removed 4 bases at V and 7 bases at J, with 7 bases between. CDR3 size: 12 residues. CDR3 DNA sequence: TGTGCCAGCAGTTCCACAGGTGAAAAACTGTTTTTT. This sequence encodes CASSSTGEKLFF.

On this clonotype: This may arise from a read error, as a much more abundant clone is one base away. The rearrangement joins TRBV5-6 to TRBJ1-1; D is undetermined. There are 12 residues in the CDR3. Between the trimmed V and J ends, which lost 1 base and 10 bases, there was a span of 11 bases. Germline V lookup: CDR1 SGHDT, CDR2 YYEEEE. CDR3 sequence reads: CASSLSRVGAFF. For the CDR3, the DNA is TGTGCCAGCAGCTTGAGTAGGGTGGGAGCTTTCTTT.